The clone carrying this T cell receptor beta chain came up a few times. This sample is drawn from a study of T cells in Graves' hyperthyroidism and ophthalmopathy. The source material, RNA transcripts, was used to amplify TCR beta CDR3 regions. Primed by the HTBI set, a first-round RT-PCR was run on the TCR CDR3. Each CDR3 protein is one row after TCRdb ran MiXCR on the multiplex PCR reads. Altogether about 640,000 distinct CDR3 sequences are present, about a fifth being singletons, with the ten largest covering 30% to 40%. The CDR3 extends over 16 amino acids. Germline assignment: CDR1 DFQATT and CDR2 SNEGSKA (reference sequence). The J segment lost 6 bases and the V segment lost 5 bases, leaving 11 bases of the junction unmatched.

This chain connects TRBV20-1 to TRBJ2-7; 15 bases agree with TRBD2. The sequence was collected from a man aged 25 to 45 with Graves' ophthalmopathy. The sample was blood. The CDR3, as DNA: TGCAGTGCTTCAGATCGGACTAGCGGGAGGGCCGGCGAGCAGTACTTC. Translating it yields CSASDRTSGRAGEQYF.